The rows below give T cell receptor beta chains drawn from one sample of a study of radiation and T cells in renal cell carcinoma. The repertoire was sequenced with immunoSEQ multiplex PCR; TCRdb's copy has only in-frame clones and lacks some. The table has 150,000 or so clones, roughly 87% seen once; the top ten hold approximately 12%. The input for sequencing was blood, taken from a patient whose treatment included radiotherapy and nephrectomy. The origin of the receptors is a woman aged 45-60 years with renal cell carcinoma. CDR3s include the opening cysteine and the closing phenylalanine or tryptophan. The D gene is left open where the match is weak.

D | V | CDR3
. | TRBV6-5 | CASSYSKGRWNTEAFF
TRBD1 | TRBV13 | CASSLGTGSIAGNTIYF
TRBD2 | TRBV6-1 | CASRLSGVYEQYF
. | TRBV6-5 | CASSPRTRNSPLHF
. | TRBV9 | CASSGAPAADTQYF
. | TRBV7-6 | CASSPVEEGSPLHF
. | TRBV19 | CASSIREAGQPQHF
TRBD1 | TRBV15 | CATSGAGTGIHEQYF
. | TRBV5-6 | CASRRTTNTGELFF
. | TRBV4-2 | CASSQDGPPGEAFF
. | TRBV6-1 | CASSRLGDQPQHF
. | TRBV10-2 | CASSESPGHSYEQYF
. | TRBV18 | CASSPIGLSSSYEQYF
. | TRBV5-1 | CASSLEGVHNSPLHF
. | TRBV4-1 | CASSQGDQGAYEQYF
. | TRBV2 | CASSAYRNTGELFF
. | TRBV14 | CASSQAGRTYEQYF
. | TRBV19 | CASSISIDEKLFF
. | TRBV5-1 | CASSLGIWGDSYNEQFF
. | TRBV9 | CASSARRGGFNTEAFF
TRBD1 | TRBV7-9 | CASSSRDRGIEKLFF
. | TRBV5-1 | CASSLTGPMNTEAFF
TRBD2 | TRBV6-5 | CASSSGLAGWEELFF
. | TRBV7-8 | CASSSYGGADEQYF
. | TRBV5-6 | CASSLKQGALNEKLFF
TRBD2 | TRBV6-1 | CASSVSSGGRSGANVLTF
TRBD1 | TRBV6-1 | CASRRGQGNYGYTF
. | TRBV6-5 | CASSRRDTDTEAFF
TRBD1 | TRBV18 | CASSPRQGAGETQYF
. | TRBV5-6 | CASSLGTGYSNQPQHF
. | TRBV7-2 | CASSLDGLARAPAYEQYF
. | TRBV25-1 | CASSEAGLRFTGELFF
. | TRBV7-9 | CASRTGHWASGPETQYF
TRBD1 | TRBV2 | CASSGDRGGETQYF
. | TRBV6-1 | CASRSYGDTRQTQYF
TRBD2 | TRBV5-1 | CASRFGPQRGSSYNEQFF
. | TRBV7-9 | CASSLTRDNSGANVLTF
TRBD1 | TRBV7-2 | CASSPRTGGGYTF
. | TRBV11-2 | CASTEVRRRETQYF
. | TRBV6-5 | CASSYYRGTAGNEQFF